This T cell receptor beta chain was sequenced for a study of shared clonotypes between healthy human individuals (dated by TCRdb to the early 2020s). At the level of the whole study: A couple of women and three men aged 18 to 49 years were included in the cohort. Per donor, three plates each were used for CD4 naive and CD4 memory, two for CD8 naive, and one for CD8 memory. Blood TCR repertoires of about five healthy adults were deeply sequenced to estimate repertoire size and the extent of clonotype sharing between individuals. To increase sequencing depth and limit assay-specific biases, TCR repertoire library preparation and sequencing were carried out by different laboratories using diverse techniques. Per donor, leukapheresis produced somewhere between about 0.94 and 9.5 billion PBMCs. Here is what the overall study found, with its caveats: Compared with non-shared clonotypes, clonotypes shared by all four sorted-subset donors had higher generation probabilities. Pairwise subsampling indicated that sequencing depth was expected to affect the degree of clonotype sharing among donors. Rarefaction of sorted-subset datasets indicated incomplete sequencing despite the large sequencing depth. Sharing across several donors was observed for about 5% of naive CD4, less than 4% of naive CD8, over 2% of memory CD4, and about 0.39% of memory CD8 clonotypes. Because the study included only a small number of donors, the genetic and exposure-history diversity represented was limited. Sampling was restricted to blood, and TCR repertoires in tissue are likely to differ from TCR repertoires in blood. Estimated clonotype richness was generally larger for naive than for memory subsets.

The donors were healthy, HIV-negative adults who had no recently reported acute infections or vaccinations. Every donor was a Caucasian adult residing in Nashville, Tennessee, USA. CD4+ T cells were enriched through magnetic negative selection, after which naive cells were positively selected on CD45RA and the remaining negative fraction served as the memory subset. Blood was collected by leukapheresis, and PBMCs were isolated by Ficoll-Histopaque density gradient centrifugation and then cryopreserved in liquid nitrogen vapor phase. Analytical flow cytometry was used to check the purity and quantity of each magnetically sorted T cell population. From each sorted fraction, genomic DNA was isolated and quantified by UV absorbance on a Nanodrop 2000c. In regard to this clone: Its recognized antigen is unknown. No qualities accompany the bases; no much larger clone lies one base away.

A distance of 19 bases separates the germline ends of V and J, which lose 6 bases and 10 bases respectively. The CDR1 and CDR2 encoded by the germline V gene are MGHDK and SYGVNS. Measured from the cysteine to the phenylalanine, the CDR3 is 14 residues long. CDR3 DNA is the only sequence kept; it has 42 bases, read in frame from the first base. TCR CDR3 regions were amplified from genomic DNA by multiplex PCR using the deep immunoSEQ assay. Genomic DNA extracted from each cell subset was distributed evenly over all wells of several immunoSEQ 96-well plates, and each plate served as one replicate. Each replicate PCR for sorted subsets received roughly 0.2 ug genomic DNA, equal to some 32,000 T cell genomes. The purified libraries were quantified using a Qubit 3.0 fluorometer, sized with a Bioanalyzer 2100, and then quantified again using the KAPA Library Quantification kit. A separate single-read 150-cycle Illumina NextSeq 550 flow cell was used to sequence each immunoSEQ 96-well plate. In the source study's methods: Because the immunoSEQ output included only junctional sequences and no quality scores, the filtering could not be the same as the filtering used for full-length reads. Sequences were annotated with PyIR, a Python wrapper for IgBLAST v1.9, and V/J genes and CDR3 were assigned using IMGT germline references. Reads were filtered out if the reads had weak V/J assignments (E-value above 1e-6), no CDR3, stop codons, out-of-frame junctions, or ambiguous translated residues. V3J clonotypes were defined as sequences sharing an identical inferred V gene, J gene, and CDR3 amino acid sequence. Percentage overlap between repertoires was computed as shared unique clonotypes divided by the size of the smaller repertoire. Richness of each repertoire was evaluated using RTK rarefaction, the Chao1 estimator, and Recon v2.1 estimates of unobserved clonotypes. Generation probabilities were computed with OLGA for all TCRbeta clonotypes obtained by the gDNA method from several donors. The clones in this table, taken by TCRdb from immuneACCESS, are in-frame only. Not every clone is retained; where verified, under half of the shortfall comes from an unresolved V gene, and the cause of the rest is unknown. V, J and clone size derive from that table, while D and trimming were established from the DNA sequence. The sample includes millions of clones, with 85% to 95% observed a single time. The ten biggest clones cover 0.1% to 0.15% of the sample.

Sequences were obtained from naive CD4+ T cells sorted from blood. Explained via the paper, the cell subset or site label denotes: CD45RA+ positively selected. This receptor was taken from a man aged 18 to 29 in good health. This receptor chain uses TRBV25-1 and TRBJ2-1; the best D guess is TRBD1, with 6 bases matching. The CDR3 region has the sequence CASSENRDNHEQFF. The DNA sequence reads TGTGCCAGCAGCGAGAACCGGGACAACCACGAGCAGTTCTTC.